This T cell receptor beta chain was found in a study of T cell responses to AZD1222 COVID-19 vaccine. The study, taken as a whole, reports: Among spike-specific TCRs, nearly half reportedly target unmutated variant regions. Two AZD1222 administrations were followed by greater Spike-specific TCR breadth and depth. CD4 TCRs associated with vaccination spanned spike, dominating at 160-218 and 743-854. Donors in the cohort were predominantly white British and more often female, and clonal diversity was possibly underestimated.

As to this clone: Its antigen is undetermined.

Sequencing was performed with immunoSEQ multiplex PCR; in TCRdb, only in-frame clones are kept and a portion is missing. The table has approximately 150,000 clones, roughly 92% seen once. With 0 bases removed from V and 0 bases from J, the gap between germline ends came to 8 bases. The germline V gene has CDR1 LGHDT and CDR2 YNNKEL (reference sequence). CDR3 size: 15 residues. This chain joins TRBV3-1 (or the pseudogene TRBV3-2) and TRBJ1-1; D gene unclear. The sequences come from peripheral blood, collected on day 0 of AZD1222 vaccination. The clonotype was recovered from an adult in good health. The CDR3 is CASSQDGQMNTEAFF. In DNA, the CDR3 is TGTGCCAGCAGCCAAGATGGGCAGATGAACACTGAAGCTTTCTTT.